These T cell receptor beta chains were read from a single sample in a study of cytomegalovirus exposure and HLA in healthy donors. Using immunoSEQ multiplex PCR, the repertoire was profiled, and TCRdb retains in-frame clones only, with some absent. Among 150,000 to 200,000 clones listed, approximately 62% were seen once. Sequenced: PBMCs. The receptor set was obtained from a man between 50 and 59 years old in good health and CMV-seronegative. The CDR3 runs from the conserved cysteine through the conserved F or W. Size values are once, few and many counts, or a class for expanded clones, and some rows have none.

j_call clone_size v_call cdr3_aa
TRBJ1-4 few TRBV5-1 CASSQGPNEKLFF
TRBJ1-2 few TRBV5-1 CASASGQSPYGYTF
TRBJ2-7 . TRBV28 CASRSPSQGVSYEQYF
TRBJ2-5 . TRBV27 CASSPRDRARETQYF
TRBJ2-7 . TRBV18 CASSPSPSASYEQYF
TRBJ1-1 . TRBV5-6 CASSPWTQNTEAFF
TRBJ1-1 once TRBV14 CASSQAGSANTEAFF
TRBJ1-1 . TRBV5-5 CASSPTDRGLSLNTEAFF
TRBJ2-7 . TRBV27 CASSLGQDNTYEQYF
TRBJ1-1 few TRBV15 CATSRDTTAEAFF
TRBJ1-5 . TRBV7-8 CASSSRGQGGQPQHF
TRBJ2-3 few TRBV5-6 CASSLGQELTDTQYF
TRBJ2-3 . TRBV4-2 CASSQVTSGGARDTQYF
TRBJ2-3 few TRBV6-5 CASRAGGPDTQYF
TRBJ1-5 . TRBV5-1 CASSLGQANQPQHF
TRBJ2-7 few TRBV7-9 CASSPPGKSGLYEQYF
TRBJ1-2 few TRBV5-1 CASSPDVDKVHGYTF
TRBJ2-2 . TRBV2 CASSEPAELAGGQGELFF
TRBJ2-4 . TRBV7-8 CASSAPPGGGAESAKNIQYF
TRBJ2-5 . TRBV10-1 CASSGVCAGGPGETQYF
TRBJ2-7 . TRBV14 CASSRTGRGEQYF
TRBJ1-1 . TRBV2 CASRPTGTGGGEAFF
TRBJ1-5 . TRBV7-2 CASSPSPNQPQHF
TRBJ2-7 once TRBV5-1 CASGSGQGIRVDEQYF
TRBJ2-2 . TRBV19 CASSISGVNTGELFF
TRBJ2-5 . TRBV5-5 CASSSTGWDQETQYF
TRBJ2-3 . TRBV7-3 CASSLQTGADTQYF
TRBJ2-5 . TRBV6-6 CASRQGGETQYF
TRBJ2-1 . TRBV5-1 CASSLGGRDYNEQFF
TRBJ2-4 . TRBV12-5 CASGGQSLAKNIQYF
TRBJ2-7 . TRBV27 CATRTGMGEQYF
TRBJ1-1 few TRBV5-1 CASSPGQGTEAFF
TRBJ2-7 . TRBV6-6 CASSYGRGAYEQYF
TRBJ1-5 many TRBV11-2 CASSLDINQPQHF
TRBJ1-1 . TRBV19 CASSIGTGAEAFF
TRBJ1-4 few TRBV2 CASSGGDSWAEKLFF
. . TRBV4-1 CASSHPVGDNSYEQYF
TRBJ2-5 . TRBV7-2 CASSPEDWAQETQYF
TRBJ2-2 once TRBV11-2 CASSWDRGNTGELFF
TRBJ2-3 . TRBV19 CASSAAGLAGARDTQYF
TRBJ2-7 once TRBV4-3 CASSHGDRGQERGYEQYF